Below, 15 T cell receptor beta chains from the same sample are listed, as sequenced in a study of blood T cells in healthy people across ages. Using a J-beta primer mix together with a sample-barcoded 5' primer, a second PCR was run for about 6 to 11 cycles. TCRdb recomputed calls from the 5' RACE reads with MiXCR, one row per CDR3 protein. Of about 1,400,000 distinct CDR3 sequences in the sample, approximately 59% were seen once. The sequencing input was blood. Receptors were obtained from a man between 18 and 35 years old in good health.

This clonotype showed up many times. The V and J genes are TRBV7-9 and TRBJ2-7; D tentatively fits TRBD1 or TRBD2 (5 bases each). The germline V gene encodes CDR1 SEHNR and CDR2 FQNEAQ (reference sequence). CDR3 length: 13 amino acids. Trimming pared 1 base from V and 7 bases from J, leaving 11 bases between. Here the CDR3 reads CASSLEGPGEQYF. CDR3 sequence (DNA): TGTGCCAGCAGCTTAGAGGGGCCGGGGGAGCAGTACTTC.

This CDR3 is CASSLSGQYNQPQHF. CDR3 in DNA: TGTGCCAGCAGTTTAAGTGGACAGTACAATCAGCCCCAGCATTTT. V usage is TRBV27 and J usage is TRBJ1-5; possible D gene TRBD1, 6 bases. The germline V and J ends were trimmed by 2 bases and 3 bases, with 11 bases remaining between them. Germline CDR1 is MNHEY and CDR2 is SMNVEV (reference sequence). This CDR3 contains 15 residues.

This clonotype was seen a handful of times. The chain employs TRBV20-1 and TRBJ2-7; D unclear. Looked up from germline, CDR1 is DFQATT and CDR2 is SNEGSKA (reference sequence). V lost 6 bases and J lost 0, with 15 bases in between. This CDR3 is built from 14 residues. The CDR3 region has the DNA TGCAGTGCGGGGTTCGGTCCTTCCTCCTACGAGCAGTACTTC. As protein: CSAGFGPSSYEQYF.

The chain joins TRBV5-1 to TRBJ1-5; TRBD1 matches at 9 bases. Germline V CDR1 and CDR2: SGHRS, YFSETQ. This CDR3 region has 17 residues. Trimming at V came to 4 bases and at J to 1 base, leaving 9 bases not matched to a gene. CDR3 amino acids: CASSRYPTGGSNQPQHF. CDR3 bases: TGCGCCAGCAGCCGATACCCGACAGGGGGAAGCAATCAGCCCCAGCATTTT.

CDR3 sequence (DNA): TGTGCCAGCTCACCCACACGGGGCGGGCAGCCCCAGCATTTT. Translated: CASSPTRGGQPQHF. V gene TRBV18 combines with J gene TRBJ1-5; perhaps TRBD1 as D (5 bases). Germline V CDR1 and CDR2: KGHSH, LQKENI. The CDR3 is made up of 14 amino acids. Trimming pared 3 bases from V and 7 bases from J, leaving 13 bases between. Full variable domain (missing parts from reference TRBV18 and TRBJ1-5): NAGVMQNPRHLVRRRGQEARLRCSPMKGHSHVYWYRQLPEEGLKFMVYLQKENIIDESGMPKERFSAEFPKEGPSILRIQQVVRGDSAAYFCASSPTRGGQPQHFGDGTRLSIL.

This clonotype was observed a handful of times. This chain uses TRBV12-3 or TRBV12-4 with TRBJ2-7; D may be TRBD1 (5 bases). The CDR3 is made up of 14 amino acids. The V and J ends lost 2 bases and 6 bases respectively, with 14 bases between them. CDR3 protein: CASSLSGRVGEQYF. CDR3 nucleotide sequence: TGTGCCAGCAGTTTAAGTGGCAGGGTGGGCGAGCAGTACTTC.

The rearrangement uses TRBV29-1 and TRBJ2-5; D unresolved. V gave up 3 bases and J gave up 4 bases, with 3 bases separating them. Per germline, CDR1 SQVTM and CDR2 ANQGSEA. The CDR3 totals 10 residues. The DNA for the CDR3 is TGCAGCGTTGACGCAGAGACCCAGTACTTC. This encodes CSVDAETQYF.

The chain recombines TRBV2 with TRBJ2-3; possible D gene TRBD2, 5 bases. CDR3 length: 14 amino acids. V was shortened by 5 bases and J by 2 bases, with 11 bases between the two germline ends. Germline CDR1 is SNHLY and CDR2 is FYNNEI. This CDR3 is CASSLGSNTDTQYF. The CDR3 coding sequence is TGTGCCAGCAGTTTAGGGAGTAACACAGATACGCAGTATTTT.

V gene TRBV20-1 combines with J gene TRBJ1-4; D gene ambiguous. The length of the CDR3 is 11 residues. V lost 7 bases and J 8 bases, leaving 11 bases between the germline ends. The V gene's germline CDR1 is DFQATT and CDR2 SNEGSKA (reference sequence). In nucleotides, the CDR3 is TGCAGTGGTACCTCGGGGGAAAAACTGTTTTTT. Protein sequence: CSGTSGEKLFF.

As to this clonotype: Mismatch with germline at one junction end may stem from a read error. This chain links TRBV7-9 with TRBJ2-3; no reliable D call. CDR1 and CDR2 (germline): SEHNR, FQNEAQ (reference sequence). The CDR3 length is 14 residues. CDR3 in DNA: TGTGCCAGCACTACCAGTGTGGGCACAGAGACGCAGTATTTT. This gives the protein CASTTSVGTETQYF.

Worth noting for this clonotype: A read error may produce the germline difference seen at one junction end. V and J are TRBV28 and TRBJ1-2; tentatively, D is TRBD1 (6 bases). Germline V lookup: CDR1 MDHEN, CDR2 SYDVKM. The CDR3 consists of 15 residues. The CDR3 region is CAGSLTGAVGYGYTF. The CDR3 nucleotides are TGTGCCGGCAGTTTGACGGGGGCCGTGGGCTATGGCTACACCTTC.

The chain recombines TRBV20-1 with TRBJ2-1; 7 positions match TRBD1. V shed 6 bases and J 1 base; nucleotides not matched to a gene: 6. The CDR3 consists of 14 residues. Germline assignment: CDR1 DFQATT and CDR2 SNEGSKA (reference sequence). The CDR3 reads CSATGDSSYNEQFF. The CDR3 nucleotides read TGCAGTGCCACCGGGGACAGTTCCTACAATGAGCAGTTCTTC.

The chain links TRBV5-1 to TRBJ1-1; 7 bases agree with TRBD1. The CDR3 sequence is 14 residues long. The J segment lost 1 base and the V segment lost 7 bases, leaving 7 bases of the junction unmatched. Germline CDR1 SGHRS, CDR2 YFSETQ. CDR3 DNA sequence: TGCGCCAGCCTACCCGGGACAGCGAACACTGAAGCTTTCTTT. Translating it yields CASLPGTANTEAFF.

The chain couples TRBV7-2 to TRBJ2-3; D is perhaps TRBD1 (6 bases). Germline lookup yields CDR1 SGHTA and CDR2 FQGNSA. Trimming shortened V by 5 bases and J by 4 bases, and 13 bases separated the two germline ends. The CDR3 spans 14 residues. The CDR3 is CASSPIRGSDTQYF. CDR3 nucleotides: TGTGCCAGCAGCCCGATAAGGGGGTCAGATACGCAGTATTTT.

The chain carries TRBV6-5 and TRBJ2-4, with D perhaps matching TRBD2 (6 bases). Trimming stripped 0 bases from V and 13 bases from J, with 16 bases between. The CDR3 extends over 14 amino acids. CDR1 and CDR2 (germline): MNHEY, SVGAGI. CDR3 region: CASSYSGRETTQYF. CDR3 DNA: TGTGCCAGCAGTTACTCGGGTCGGGAGACAACCCAGTACTTC.